This TCR beta chain was identified in a study of regulatory dendritic cells for organ transplantation. CDR1 is WSHSY, CDR2 SAAADI, per germline. With V trimmed by 2 bases and J by 3 bases, 2 bases remained unmatched. This CDR3 region has 16 residues. Using immunoSEQ multiplex PCR, the repertoire was profiled, and TCRdb retains in-frame clones only, with some absent. The top ten clones hold approximately 0.11% of a sample with 30,000 to 45,000 clones, around 90% of them seen once. Sequenced input: naive CD8+ T cells from blood. As for subset: CD45RA+ naive T cells. This sequence originates from a human donor in good health. V and J are TRBV10-2 and TRBJ2-3; TRBD2 matches at 13 bases. The CDR3 loop is CASSEGLAGVTDTQYF. CDR3 nucleotide sequence: TGCGCCAGCAGTGAGGGACTAGCGGGAGTAACAGATACGCAGTATTTT.